The 3 T cell receptor beta chains below were found in one sample sequenced in a study of cytomegalovirus exposure and HLA in healthy donors. Use of 60 Vbeta and 13 Jbeta primers characterized the PCR. Profiling relied on immunoSEQ multiplex PCR, and the TCRdb table lists in-frame clones only, not all of them. This sample has around 100,000 clones, with around 72% found just once. The sequenced sample was PBMCs. The receptors originated from a man aged 35 to 55 in good health and CMV-seronegative.

This sequence joins TRBV25-1 and TRBJ2-5, with 7 bases identical to TRBD1. V lost 5 bases, J lost 2 bases, and 8 bases stayed unmatched. The CDR3 extends over 15 amino acids. Germline V gene data show CDR1 as MGHDK and CDR2 as SYGVNS. The CDR3, as DNA: TGTGCCAGCAGTTTGACAGGGACGTTACAAGAGACCCAGTACTTC. Residues: CASSLTGTLQETQYF. Together with reference TRBV25-1 and TRBJ2-5, the CDR3 gives the full variable domain: EADIYQTPRYLVIGTGKKITLECSQTMGHDKMYWYQQDPGMELHLIHYSYGVNSTEKGDLSSESTVSRIRTEHFPLTLESARPSHTSQYLCASSLTGTLQETQYFGPGTRLLVL.

The V gene is TRBV18, the J gene TRBJ1-6, with 10 bases identical to TRBD1. The CDR3 contains 17 residues. Per germline, CDR1 KGHSH and CDR2 LQKENI. The V segment lost 2 bases and the J segment 9 bases; nucleotides outside the gene matches: 10. CDR3: CASSPGSGQGMGSPLHF. For the CDR3, the DNA is TGTGCCAGCTCACCAGGTTCGGGACAGGGGATGGGTTCACCCCTCCACTTT.

V usage is TRBV7-9 and J usage is TRBJ1-6; no definite D call. V was trimmed by 1 base and J by 10 bases, leaving 17 bases between them. The CDR3 consists of 16 residues. Germline-derived CDR1 and CDR2 are SEHNR and FQNEAQ (reference sequence). The CDR3 DNA is TGTGCCAGCAGCTTAGGGAACGCTAGACGTGACTCACCCCTCCACTTT. This encodes CASSLGNARRDSPLHF.